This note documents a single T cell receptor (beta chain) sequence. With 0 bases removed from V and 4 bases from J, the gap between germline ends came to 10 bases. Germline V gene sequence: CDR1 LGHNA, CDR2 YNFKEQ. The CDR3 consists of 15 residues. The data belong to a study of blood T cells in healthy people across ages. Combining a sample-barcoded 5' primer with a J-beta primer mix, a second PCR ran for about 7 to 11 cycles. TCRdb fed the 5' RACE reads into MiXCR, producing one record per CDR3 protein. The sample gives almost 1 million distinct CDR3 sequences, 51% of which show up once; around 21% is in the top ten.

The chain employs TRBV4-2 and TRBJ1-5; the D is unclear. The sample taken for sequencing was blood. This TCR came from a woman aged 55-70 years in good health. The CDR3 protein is CASSQERARNQPQHF. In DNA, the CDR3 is TGTGCCAGCAGCCAAGAGAGGGCTAGGAATCAGCCCCAGCATTTT.